This T cell receptor (beta chain) is from a study of control samples from healthy donors and cancer patients. Assay used: immunoSEQ multiplex PCR; TCRdb lists only in-frame clones, some missing. The top ten hold 17% of the sample, which has approximately 110,000 clones, approximately 90% seen once. The germline V gene has CDR1 SGHRS and CDR2 YFSETQ. The CDR3 is 16 residues long. Deletions cut 0 bases from V and 2 bases from J, with 14 bases between. Only one count was recorded for this clone. This sequence joins TRBV5-1 and TRBJ2-5; a weak D match, TRBD1 (5 bases). Material: blood. The TCR comes from a woman in her fifties or sixties in good health. In DNA, the CDR3 is TGCGCCAGCAGCTTGGCCCGGCCTGCAGGGCAAGAGACCCAGTACTTC. Amino acid sequence: CASSLARPAGQETQYF.